The 32 T cell receptor beta chains below all came from one sample that was sequenced in a study of cytomegalovirus exposure and HLA in healthy donors. 13 Jbeta primers and 60 Vbeta primers were used for the PCR. Some clones are missing from TCRdb's copy, which holds only in-frame ones; the method was immunoSEQ multiplex PCR. The profile shows about 93,000 clones, 70% to 85% of them singletons. The source material was PBMCs. The receptors shown here come from a man aged 50 to 59 in good health and CMV-seronegative.

The CDR3 DNA is TGCGCCAGCAGTCAATCCCAGGGTCCCACAGATACGCAGTATTTT. It is translated as CASSQSQGPTDTQYF. The rearrangement links TRBV23-1 to TRBJ2-3; weak D call: TRBD1 (5 bases). TRBV23-1 is classed as an ORF, of uncertain function. V lost 0 bases and J lost 2, with 9 bases in between. The length of the CDR3 is 15 residues.

The V gene is TRBV4-2, the J gene TRBJ2-1; 13 nucleotides match TRBD2. This CDR3 spans 15 amino acids. Per the germline V gene, CDR1 is LGHNA and CDR2 is YNFKEQ. The V segment lost 4 bases and the J segment 8 bases; nucleotides outside the gene matches: 5. CDR3 region: CASSPTSGRPYEQFF. CDR3 DNA sequence: TGTGCCAGCAGCCCGACTAGCGGGAGGCCCTATGAGCAGTTCTTC.

V and J are TRBV5-1 and TRBJ1-1; D gene uncertain. CDR1 and CDR2 (germline): SGHRS, YFSETQ. The CDR3 extends over 10 amino acids. Trimming pared 4 bases from V and 6 bases from J, leaving 4 bases between. CDR3: CASSPAEAFF. In DNA, the CDR3 is TGCGCCAGCAGCCCCGCTGAAGCTTTCTTT.

The rearrangement uses TRBV11-2 and TRBJ1-3; D is perhaps TRBD1 (5 bases). Germline V lookup: CDR1 SGHAT, CDR2 FQNNGV. V was shortened by 5 bases and J by 3 bases, with 14 bases between the two germline ends. The CDR3 runs to 15 residues. CDR3 sequence reads: CASSQDSAFGNTIYF. DNA for the CDR3: TGTGCCAGCAGCCAAGACAGTGCCTTTGGAAACACCATATATTTT.

The chain is built from TRBV5-6 and TRBJ2-4, with D perhaps TRBD2 (6 bases). This CDR3 is built from 17 residues. V was trimmed by 1 base and J by 4 bases, leaving 18 bases between them. Germline V gene sequence: CDR1 SGHDT, CDR2 YYEEEE. The chain's CDR3 is CASSLSGESDYKNIQYF. The CDR3 nucleotides are TGTGCCAGCAGCTTGTCGGGGGAATCGGACTATAAAAACATTCAGTACTTC.

This clone was seen more than once but under ten times. The CDR3 nucleotides read TGTGCCAGCAGCTTAAGTGGGGGGGTTCTTGGGGCCAACGTCCTGACTTTC. It translates to CASSLSGGVLGANVLTF. The chain combines TRBV7-2 with TRBJ2-6; 7 bases map to TRBD2. Trimming at V came to 2 bases and at J to 3 bases, leaving 7 bases not matched to a gene. This CDR3 comprises 17 residues. Looked up from germline, CDR1 is SGHTA and CDR2 is FQGNSA.

V and J are TRBV18 and TRBJ1-2; 10 nucleotides match TRBD1. Trimming removed 3 bases from V and 4 bases from J; junction bases left unmatched: 8. This CDR3 has 16 residues. Germline CDR1 and CDR2: KGHSH and LQKENI. CDR3 in amino acids: CASSPVPGQGSYGYTF. DNA for the CDR3: TGTGCCAGCTCACCGGTCCCGGGACAGGGGAGCTATGGCTACACCTTC.

This chain connects TRBV19 to TRBJ2-7; 7 bases map to TRBD1. CDR1 and CDR2 from the germline V gene are LNHDA and SQIVND (reference sequence). V was pared by 1 base and J by 7 bases, with 7 bases of the junction left unmatched. The CDR3 runs to 14 residues. CDR3 coding DNA: TGTGCCAGTAGTATAGGACAGGGACGGCAAGAGCAGTACTTC. Amino acids: CASSIGQGRQEQYF.

V gene TRBV6-6 combines with J gene TRBJ1-5; TRBD1 might be the D (6 bases). V dropped 2 bases and J dropped 6 bases, with 17 bases sitting between them. Germline loops: CDR1 MNHNY, CDR2 SVGAGI (reference sequence). The length of the CDR3 is 16 residues. The CDR3 reads CASSYRTDVVGQPQHF. The DNA for the CDR3 is TGTGCCAGCAGTTACCGGACAGACGTTGTAGGTCAGCCCCAGCATTTT.

This chain connects TRBV5-4 to TRBJ2-1; 7 positions match TRBD1. CDR3 length equals 16 residues. V gave up 4 bases and J gave up 0 bases; unmatched junction bases: 7. The germline CDR1 and CDR2 sequences are SGHNT and YYREEE (reference sequence). CDR3 DNA sequence: TGTGCCAGCAGCGCAGACAGGGAGAGCTCCTACAATGAGCAGTTCTTC. This sequence encodes CASSADRESSYNEQFF.

The chain joins TRBV9 to TRBJ2-7; 12 bases align to TRBD1. The V and J ends lost 1 base and 6 bases, in that order; junction bases with no gene match: 5. Germline V gene lookup returns CDR1 SGDLS and CDR2 YYNGEE. The CDR3 contains 15 residues. CDR3 sequence (DNA): TGTGCCAGCAGCGTACTGGGACAGGGGGCAAGCGAGCAGTACTTC. It encodes CASSVLGQGASEQYF.

J is TRBJ2-5 and V is TRBV27; 13 nucleotides match TRBD2. The trim removed 5 bases at V and 5 bases at J, leaving 8 bases unmatched. Germline values: CDR1 MNHEY, CDR2 SMNVEV (reference sequence). The CDR3 has 16 residues. The DNA of the CDR3 is TGTGCCAGCAGTCGCACTAGCGGGAGGGCCCGGGAGACCCAGTACTTC. Amino acids: CASSRTSGRARETQYF.

The rearrangement links TRBV6-6 to TRBJ1-5; no firm D call. Germline assignment: CDR1 MNHNY and CDR2 SVGAGI (reference sequence). The CDR3 sequence is 14 residues long. V gave up 5 bases and J gave up 1 base, with 9 bases separating them. CDR3 loop: CASSRPGSNQPQHF. Here the CDR3 DNA reads TGTGCCAGCAGTAGACCGGGAAGCAATCAGCCCCAGCATTTT.

V and J are TRBV28 and TRBJ2-3, with 13 positions matching TRBD2. Germline lookup yields CDR1 MDHEN and CDR2 SYDVKM. Unmatched junction bases numbered 5, after V lost 6 bases and J lost 5 bases. The CDR3 runs to 15 residues. The CDR3: CASSGLAGAGDTQYF. CDR3 nucleotides: TGTGCCAGCAGCGGACTAGCGGGAGCTGGAGATACGCAGTATTTT.

This sequence joins TRBV14 and TRBJ2-3; tentatively, D is TRBD1 (5 bases). The V end was cut by 4 bases, the J end by 6 bases, with 26 bases between. Per germline, CDR1 SGHDN and CDR2 FVKESK. CDR3 length: 18 amino acids. CDR3 DNA: TGTGCCAGCAGCCCCCCTGTGTCAAAGGGGAAGAACCTGGATACGCAGTATTTT. This encodes CASSPPVSKGKNLDTQYF.

The chain employs TRBV6-6 and TRBJ1-1; 8 positions match TRBD1. V lost 7 bases and J lost 2; bases outside the gene matches: 0. This CDR3 comprises 12 residues. Per germline, CDR1 MNHNY and CDR2 SVGAGI (reference sequence). CDR3 in amino acids: CASTGGNTEAFF. CDR3 sequence (DNA): TGTGCCAGCACAGGGGGCAACACTGAAGCTTTCTTT.

The gene calls are TRBV4-3 and TRBJ2-3, with 9 nucleotides matching TRBD2. CDR1 is LGHNA, CDR2 YSLEER, per germline. The CDR3 consists of 16 residues. V lost 2 bases, J lost 5 bases, and 8 bases stayed unmatched. The CDR3 is CASSQWGGRALDTQYF. Here the CDR3 DNA reads TGCGCCAGCAGCCAATGGGGCGGGAGGGCCTTAGATACGCAGTATTTT.

The chain combines TRBV29-1 with TRBJ2-7; 9 bases align to TRBD2. The V segment lost 3 bases and the J segment 0 bases; nucleotides outside the gene matches: 0. The CDR3 sequence is 13 residues long. CDR1 and CDR2 (germline): SQVTM, ANQGSEA. The DNA for the CDR3 is TGCAGCGTTGAGCGGGAGGGCTCCTACGAGCAGTACTTC. Its translation: CSVEREGSYEQYF.

The V and J genes are TRBV7-2 and TRBJ1-1; perhaps TRBD1 as D (5 bases). Germline V gene lookup returns CDR1 SGHTA and CDR2 FQGNSA. The V end was cut by 4 bases, the J end by 4 bases, with 7 bases between. The CDR3 has 12 residues. The CDR3 DNA follows: TGTGCCAGCAGCTCCAGGGTCACTGAAGCTTTCTTT. This codes for CASSSRVTEAFF.

The V call is TRBV23-1, the J call TRBJ1-5; 12 nucleotides match TRBD1. TRBV23-1 qualifies as an ORF whose function is uncertain. The length of the CDR3 is 18 residues. After removal of 3 bases from V and 2 bases from J, the junction contained 8 bases not matched to a gene. The CDR3 region is CASSHEGQGASGNQPQHF. In DNA, the CDR3 is TGCGCCAGCAGTCATGAGGGACAGGGGGCGAGTGGCAATCAGCCCCAGCATTTT.

The chain uses TRBV11-2 and TRBJ2-5; D perhaps matches TRBD2 (5 bases). Trimming removed 0 bases at V and 4 bases at J, with 12 bases between. Germline CDR1 is SGHAT and CDR2 is FQNNGV. CDR3 length: 15 residues. CDR3 sequence (DNA): TGTGCCAGCAGCTTAGAGAGAAGGGAGAGAGAGACCCAGTACTTC. The encoded protein is CASSLERRERETQYF.

The V gene is TRBV5-1, the J gene TRBJ2-1; a possible D gene is TRBD2 (5 bases). The germline gives CDR1 SGHRS, CDR2 YFSETQ. V gave up 4 bases and J gave up 4 bases, with 12 bases separating them. CDR3 length: 14 residues. CDR3 bases: TGCGCCAGCAGCCCAACTAGTTCTTACAATGAGCAGTTCTTC. This encodes CASSPTSSYNEQFF.

This rearrangement joins TRBV9 to TRBJ1-5, with TRBD1 matching over 7 bases. The CDR3 has 13 residues. Trimming removed 1 base from V and 5 bases from J; junction bases left unmatched: 0. Germline CDR1 SGDLS, CDR2 YYNGEE. The CDR3 region is CASSVQGDQPQHF. CDR3 bases: TGTGCCAGCAGCGTACAGGGGGATCAGCCCCAGCATTTT.

This chain joins TRBV28 and TRBJ1-5; D is unresolved. CDR3 size: 14 residues. Trimming removed 6 bases from V and 3 bases from J, with 12 bases in between. The V gene's germline CDR1 is MDHEN and CDR2 SYDVKM. CDR3 bases: TGTGCCAGCAGCCGTAGGACTCCCAATCAGCCCCAGCATTTT. Protein sequence: CASSRRTPNQPQHF.

This chain links TRBV5-4 with TRBJ2-2; D not resolved. Germline CDR1 SGHNT, CDR2 YYREEE (reference sequence). There are 13 residues in the CDR3. V lost 4 bases and J 5 bases, leaving 9 bases between the germline ends. The CDR3 sequence: CASSLDLTGELFF. CDR3 in DNA: TGTGCCAGCAGCCTGGACCTAACCGGGGAGCTGTTTTTT.

The chain recombines TRBV28 with TRBJ2-3, with TRBD2 matching 9 bases. Trimming took 5 bases from V and 9 from J; bases not matched to a gene: 15. The CDR3 runs 16 residues. Looked up from germline, CDR1 is MDHEN and CDR2 is SYDVKM. CDR3 DNA sequence: TGTGCCAGCAGTGCCCTTTTTAGCGGGAGCGAGTACACGCAGTATTTT. This gives the protein CASSALFSGSEYTQYF.

V is TRBV7-9 and J is TRBJ1-5; no firm D call. Trimming stripped 5 bases from V and 2 bases from J, with 16 bases between. Per germline, CDR1 SEHNR and CDR2 FQNEAQ (reference sequence). The CDR3 runs 16 residues. CDR3 amino acids: CASSIDAGSRNQPQHF. DNA of the CDR3: TGTGCCAGCAGCATTGACGCCGGGTCCCGCAATCAGCCCCAGCATTTT.

The CDR3 DNA sequence: TGTGCCAGCAGCCCCACCCAGGGGGCATCTGGAAACACCATATATTTT. The encoded protein is CASSPTQGASGNTIYF. V usage is TRBV7-6 and J usage is TRBJ1-3, with 8 bases lining up with TRBD1. The V gene end was trimmed by 5 bases and the J gene end by 1 base; junction bases not matched to a gene: 7. The V gene's germline CDR1 is SGHVS and CDR2 FNYEAQ. The CDR3 has 16 amino acids.

This clone is a singleton in its sample. The chain employs TRBV29-1 and TRBJ1-2; 7 bases line up with TRBD1. The junction had 5 bases not matched to a gene; V was cut back by 5 bases and J by 8 bases. Per germline, CDR1 SQVTM and CDR2 ANQGSEA. The CDR3 consists of 11 residues. As DNA, the CDR3 is TGCAGCGTTCTGACAGGGCACGGCTACACCTTC. Translating gives CSVLTGHGYTF.

The chain links TRBV27 to TRBJ1-6; 7 bases match TRBD1. Germline CDR1 MNHEY, CDR2 SMNVEV (reference sequence). The CDR3 runs to 14 residues. J was trimmed by 4 bases and V by 7 bases; bases with no gene match: 4. Here the CDR3 DNA reads TGTGCCAGCACGCCGGGACAGTATAATTCACCCCTCCACTTT. Amino acids: CASTPGQYNSPLHF.

The chain has TRBV6-5 and TRBJ2-2; D call uncertain. This CDR3 spans 15 amino acids. V was pared by 6 bases and J by 4 bases, with 15 bases between. Germline V gives CDR1 MNHEY, CDR2 SVGAGI. The CDR3 nucleotides read TGTGCCAGCAGGCCGCAGGTCCTTGGCACCGGGGAGCTGTTTTTT. Protein product: CASRPQVLGTGELFF.

The chain combines TRBV9 with TRBJ2-3, with D perhaps TRBD2 (6 bases). V gave up 1 base and J gave up 2 bases, with 14 bases separating them. The CDR3 runs to 16 residues. CDR1 and CDR2 from the germline V gene are SGDLS and YYNGEE. In nucleotides, the CDR3 is TGTGCCAGCAGCGTACAAGTAGCGGCCGACACAGATACGCAGTATTTT. Translated, it gives CASSVQVAADTDTQYF.